The TCR beta chain under discussion was sequenced for a study of blood T cell repertoires in COVID-19 (dated by TCRdb to between 2020 and 2021). Context from the whole study: Collaborator samples came from the United States, Italy and Spain and covered acute and convalescent phases of COVID-19. The sample metadata nearly always contained a de-identified subject ID, COVID-19 status, age in years and sex. The material from the prospective study consisted of cDNA or gDNA derived from T cells, B-cell-depleted T cells, or PBMCs. The samples were drawn from the first 160 participants of the ongoing ImmuneRACE study and from 950 to 1,500 subjects provided by 6 global collaborators. Subjects who had been exposed to COVID-19, were actively infected with it, or had recovered from it provided the deeply sampled blood TCRbeta repertoires that made up the dataset. A freely available public database, intended as a resource for researchers studying the immune response to SARS-CoV-2, is where the repertoires were released. Where available, HLA class I and class II types were taken from metadata supplied by the sample provider and were not determined by assay-based typing.

The immunoSEQ Assay, a bias-controlled multiplex PCR, was used to amplify TCRbeta CDR3 regions from genomic DNA. Regarding the original processing steps: The number of nucleated cells in each sample was estimated by amplification of reference gene primers within the assay. To quantify the absolute abundance of each unique TCRbeta CDR3 rearrangement, sequence reads were collapsed and filtered. For each sample, productive Simpson clonality was calculated as the square root of Simpson's diversity index across productive rearrangements. TCRdb re-hosts the immuneACCESS table, in-frame sequences only. Its copies lack some clones; in the studies checked, an unresolved V gene accounts for under half of them, and the cause for the rest is not known. The V and J calls and clone size are taken from that table; D and trimming were inferred from the DNA. The sample profile shows approximately 260,000 clones; roughly 86% of them were found once. The ten largest clones represent approximately 2% of the sample.

Concerning this clone: This clone's antigen is unknown. Qualities for individual bases were not recorded, and no much larger clone is one base off.

Trimming removed 3 bases from V and 6 bases from J; the gene matches leave 2 bases unexplained. From a lookup of the germline V gene, CDR1 and CDR2 are MNHNS and SASEGT. The CDR3 runs 14 residues from the cysteine to the phenylalanine. Only CDR3 DNA remains: 42 bases, in frame from the first base. In the prospective study, participants were roughly 18 to 100 years old, resided in approximately 25 geographic areas of the United States, and were enrolled through a virtual design. In the prospective study, cohorts were assigned on the basis of participant-reported clinical history obtained from a screening survey and a study questionnaire. Recovered participants in ImmuneRACE Cohort 3 were defined by two consecutive negative NP/OP PCR tests, clearance by a healthcare professional, or resolution of symptoms. Each participant in the prospective study had whole blood, serum and a nasopharyngeal or oropharyngeal swab collected by mobile phlebotomists. Participants in the prospective study had the option to provide additional blood draws and questionnaires over an approximately 2-month period. Before DNA extraction, blood samples from the prospective study were shipped at room temperature or frozen.

Paper-wide results and their limitations: The amount of clinical and demographic metadata varied by source and participant and was provided uncurated.

The TCR originated in a woman in her sixties who had recovered from COVID-19. Sample: PBMCs or T cells enriched from blood (not recorded which). The rearrangement joined TRBV6-1 to TRBJ1-4, with 9 junctional bases fitting TRBD1. The base sequence is TGTGCCAGCAGTGAGTGGACAGGGGATGAAAAACTGTTTTTT. It specifies CASSEWTGDEKLFF.